This record concerns one T cell receptor (beta chain) sequence. The data were taken from a study of blood T cell repertoires in COVID-19. Profiled with immunoSEQ multiplex PCR; TCRdb holds only in-frame clones, not every one. Here the sample spans about 270,000 clones, roughly nine tenths being singletons. Sequencing was done on a sample of peripheral blood. The TCR sequence derives from a woman aged 30 to 39 with COVID-19, enrolled during active disease.

Here the CDR3 reads CASSYTINYGYTF. The CDR3 DNA sequence: TGTGCCAGTAGTTACACGATAAACTATGGCTACACCTTC. The chain employs TRBV19 and TRBJ1-2; D gene ambiguous. V lost 5 bases, J lost 2 bases, and 9 bases lay in between. Germline assignment: CDR1 LNHDA and CDR2 SQIVND (reference sequence). The CDR3 runs to 13 residues.